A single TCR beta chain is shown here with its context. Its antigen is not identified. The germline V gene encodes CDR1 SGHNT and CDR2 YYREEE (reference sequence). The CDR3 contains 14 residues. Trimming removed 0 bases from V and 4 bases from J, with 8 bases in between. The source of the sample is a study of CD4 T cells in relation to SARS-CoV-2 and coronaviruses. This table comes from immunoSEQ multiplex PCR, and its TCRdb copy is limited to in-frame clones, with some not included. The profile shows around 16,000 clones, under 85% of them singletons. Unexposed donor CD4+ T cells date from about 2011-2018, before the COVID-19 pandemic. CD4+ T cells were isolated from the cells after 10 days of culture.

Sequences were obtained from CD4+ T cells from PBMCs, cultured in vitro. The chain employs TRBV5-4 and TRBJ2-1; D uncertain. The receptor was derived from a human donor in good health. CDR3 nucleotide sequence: TGTGCCAGCAGCTTGGCGCCTGAATACAATGAGCAGTTCTTC. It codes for CASSLAPEYNEQFF.